The clone carrying this T cell receptor beta chain was counted many times. Its antigen is unidentified. None of the patients had undergone any treatment ahead of thyroid surgery. The sample belongs to a study of metastatic and nonmetastatic thyroid tumors. The CDR3 is made up of 13 amino acids. The V and J ends lost 7 bases and 10 bases respectively, with 17 bases between them. Germline CDR1 reads MDHEN; CDR2 reads SYDVKM. Study-wide points: For both blood and tumor, malignant thyroid tumors reportedly showed significantly higher TCR beta diversity than benign nodules did.

TCRdb re-clonotyped the PCR reads through MiXCR. The table includes tens of thousands of clones, under 30% detected once. The origin of this receptor is a male donor with papillary thyroid cancer or a benign thyroid nodule (not recorded which). Some clones in this sample may be carry-over from other donors' samples. The chain links TRBV28 to TRBJ2-1; the D gene is possibly TRBD2 (5 bases). Sequenced sample: blood. The CDR3 spells CASTPSGGEEQFF. Here the CDR3 DNA reads TGTGCCAGCACCCCCTCTGGAGGCGAAGAGCAGTTCTTC.